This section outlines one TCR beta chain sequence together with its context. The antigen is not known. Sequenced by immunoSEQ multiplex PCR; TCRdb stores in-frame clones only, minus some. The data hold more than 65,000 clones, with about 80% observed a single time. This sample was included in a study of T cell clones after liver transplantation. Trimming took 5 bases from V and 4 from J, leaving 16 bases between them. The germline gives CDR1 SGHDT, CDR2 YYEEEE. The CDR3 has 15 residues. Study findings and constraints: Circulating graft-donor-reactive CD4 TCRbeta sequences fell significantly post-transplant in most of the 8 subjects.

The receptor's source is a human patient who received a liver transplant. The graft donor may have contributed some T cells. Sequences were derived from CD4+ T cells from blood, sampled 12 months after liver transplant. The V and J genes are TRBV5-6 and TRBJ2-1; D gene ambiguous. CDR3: CASSFGLLPYNEQFF. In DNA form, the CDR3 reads TGTGCCAGCAGTTTCGGGCTACTCCCATACAATGAGCAGTTCTTC.